These 10 T cell receptor beta chains came from one sample sequenced in a study of T cells in Graves' hyperthyroidism and ophthalmopathy. Researchers took RNA transcripts and amplified the TCR beta CDR3 regions from them. HTBI primers were employed in a first-round RT-PCR of the TCR CDR3. TCRdb reprocessed the multiplex PCR reads with MiXCR, giving one entry per CDR3 protein. The table shows around 580,000 distinct CDR3 sequences, with 46% occurring only once. Sample: peripheral blood or thyroid tissue (not recorded which). These receptors came from a woman aged 18-29 years with Graves' hyperthyroidism.

This chain links TRBV2 with TRBJ1-2, with D perhaps TRBD1 (6 bases). V was clipped by 7 bases and J by 4 bases, with 10 bases between them. The germline V gene encodes CDR1 SNHLY and CDR2 FYNNEI. The CDR3 is 12 amino acids. The CDR3 DNA reads as TGTGCCAGCAACGGGGGGCGCTATGGCTACACCTTC. Translating it yields CASNGGRYGYTF. Full variable domain (outside the CDR3, taken from reference TRBV2 and TRBJ1-2): EPEVTQTPSHQVTQMGQEVILRCVPISNHLYFYWYRQILGQKVEFLVSFYNNEISEKSEIFDDQFSVERPDGSNFTLKIRSTKLEDSAMYFCASNGGRYGYTFGSGTRLTVV.

This clonotype was recorded at least ten times. The chain is built from TRBV7-3 and TRBJ1-1, with TRBD1 identical over 12 bases. V lost 2 bases to trimming and J lost 2 bases; unmatched junction nucleotides: 9. CDR1 is SGHTA, CDR2 FQGTGA, per germline. The CDR3 has 18 residues. For the CDR3, the DNA is TGTGCCAGCAGCTTATCCCCCGGGACAGGGGGCGAAAACACTGAAGCTTTCTTT. Its translation: CASSLSPGTGGENTEAFF.

This clonotype was recorded at least ten times. The chain couples TRBV5-1 to TRBJ1-2; D might be TRBD1 (5 bases). This CDR3 comprises 15 residues. Germline V gene data show CDR1 as SGHRS and CDR2 as YFSETQ. Trimming stripped 0 bases from V and 2 bases from J, with 11 bases between. For the CDR3, the DNA is TGCGCCAGCAGCTTGGTAGACAGAGAGAACTATGGCTACACCTTC. It encodes CASSLVDRENYGYTF.

This clonotype was counted a single time. The junction does not match germline at one end; this may be a read error. The chain uses TRBV7-8 and TRBJ1-3, with 7 bases that match TRBD1. The CDR3 totals 16 residues. CDR1 is SGHVS and CDR2 is FQNEAQ in the germline V gene. CDR3 loop: CASRTGQVSSGSTIYF. The DNA for the CDR3 is TGTGCCAGCAGAACTGGACAGGTTTCTTCTGGAAGCACCATATATTTT.

The rearrangement joins TRBV2 to TRBJ2-5; TRBD2 aligns across 7 bases. CDR1 is SNHLY and CDR2 is FYNNEI in the germline V gene. This CDR3 region has 14 residues. V trimming: 6 bases; J trimming: 5 bases; junction bases outside the gene matches: 9. CDR3 sequence reads: CASRLLAPGETQYF. In DNA, the CDR3 is TGTGCCAGCAGGCTACTAGCGCCAGGGGAGACCCAGTACTTC.

CDR3 DNA: TGCAGTGCTTTCGGGACAGAAGTCCGCGATACGCAGTATTTT. It encodes CSAFGTEVRDTQYF. The chain employs TRBV20-1 and TRBJ2-3; TRBD1 agrees at 7 bases. CDR3 length equals 14 residues. The germline gives CDR1 DFQATT, CDR2 SNEGSKA (reference sequence). The J segment lost 6 bases and the V segment lost 5 bases, leaving 11 bases of the junction unmatched.

This clonotype appeared many times. The chain employs TRBV24-1 and TRBJ2-7, with TRBD1 identical over 7 bases. The junction had 7 bases not matched to a gene; V was cut back by 0 bases and J by 0 bases. CDR3 length equals 17 residues. Germline CDR1 and CDR2: KGHDR and SFDVKD. The CDR3, as DNA: TGTGCCACCAGTGATTTGAGGGACAGCTCAATCTCCTACGAGCAGTACTTC. Amino acids: CATSDLRDSSISYEQYF.

This clonotype was recorded once. The CDR3 carries no conserved terminal phenylalanine or tryptophan, so it likely arises from a read error. The DNA is left out, because the CDR3 cannot be placed on it with certainty; the CDR3 is given as TCRdb lists it. The chain is built from TRBV24-1 and TRBJ2-5; the table calls TRBD1, which could not be checked here. CDR1 is KGHDR, CDR2 SFDVKD, per germline. 12 amino acids form the CDR3, both terminal residues included. The CDR3 spells CATSDWTRTGGG.

This clonotype was observed at least ten times. The genes are TRBV5-6 and TRBJ1-1, with 8 bases lining up with TRBD1. Germline loops: CDR1 SGHDT, CDR2 YYEEEE. With 3 bases clipped from V and 6 bases from J, the junction kept 19 bases outside the gene matches. CDR3 length: 18 amino acids. CDR3 sequence (DNA): TGTGCCAGCAGCTGGACAGGGTGGTATGGTGTAGACAAGGCTGAAGCTTTCTTT. This codes for CASSWTGWYGVDKAEAFF. Based on the CDR3 plus reference TRBV5-6 and TRBJ1-1, the full variable domain is DAGVTQSPTHLIKTRGQQVTLRCSPKSGHDTVSWYQQALGQGPQFIFQYYEEEERQRGNFPDRFSGHQFPNYSSELNVNALLLGDSALYLCASSWTGWYGVDKAEAFFGQGTRLTVV.

This clonotype was seen at least ten times. The gene calls are TRBV7-9 and TRBJ1-1; D is undetermined. The CDR3 totals 12 residues. V lost 4 bases to trimming and J lost 8 bases, with 11 bases between them. Germline values: CDR1 SEHNR, CDR2 FQNEAQ (reference sequence). The CDR3: CASSSGRKEAFF. The CDR3 coding sequence is TGTGCCAGCAGCTCCGGACGGAAGGAAGCTTTCTTT.